This T cell receptor (beta chain) was observed in a study of Tregs in tolerant kidney transplant recipients. V lost 5 bases and J lost 7, with 24 bases in between. The CDR3 length is 17 residues. From germline, CDR1 is LNHNV and CDR2 YYDKDF (reference sequence). The protocol was immunoSEQ multiplex PCR, while the TCRdb copy is restricted to in-frame clones and leaves out a portion. Of around 50,000 clones listed, about 86% were seen once; the top ten hold 5.2%. The TCR originated in a human donor in good health. J is TRBJ2-1 and V is TRBV15; the D gene is possibly TRBD1 (6 bases). The material sequenced was CD4+ T cells from blood. CDR3 sequence reads: CATSPTGGRLTGNEQFF. CDR3 sequence (DNA): TGTGCCACCAGCCCCACTGGGGGCAGGCTTACGGGGAATGAGCAGTTCTTC.